This is a list of T cell receptor beta chains from one sample in a study of blood T cells in healthy people across ages. TCRdb re-analysed the 5' RACE reads in MiXCR, keeping a single row per CDR3 protein. The repertoire holds more than 900,000 distinct CDR3 sequences, about 29% seen once, with roughly 10% in the top ten. The sample was also reused in another study, on T cells of mothers and their children.

The sequencing input was blood. These receptors were collected from a woman in her thirties or forties in good health. CDR3s include the opening cysteine and the closing phenylalanine or tryptophan. Each record gives: V gene, clone size, D gene, J gene, CDR3 protein, CDR3 DNA. D genes are given only for firm matches. Clone size appears in some rows only: once, few, many, or a class for an expanded clone.

>TRBV4-1|many|NA|TRBJ2-7
CASSQDRAHEQYF
TGCGCCAGCAGCCAAGACAGGGCTCACGAGCAGTACTTC
>TRBV24-1|few|NA|TRBJ2-7
CATQGSTYEQYF
TGTGCCACCCAAGGCAGCACCTACGAGCAGTACTTC
>TRBV29-1|many|NA|TRBJ2-3
CSVDRLDTQYF
TGCAGCGTTGACCGACTGGATACGCAGTATTTT
>TRBV4-1|few|TRBD1|TRBJ2-3
CASSPIGDRVRDTQYF
TGCGCCAGCAGCCCTATTGGGGACAGGGTCAGGGATACGCAGTATTTT
>TRBV6-6|few|NA|TRBJ2-5
CASSYSTERETQYF
TGTGCCAGCAGTTACTCGACCGAGCGAGAGACCCAGTACTTC
>TRBV2|NA|TRBD1|TRBJ2-5
CASGQVGTQYF
TGTGCCAGCGGACAGGTGGGGACCCAGTACTTC
>TRBV20-1|few|NA|TRBJ2-3
CSAASTSSTDTQYF
TGCAGTGCTGCAAGCACCTCTAGCACAGATACGCAGTATTTT
>TRBV5-4|many|TRBD1|TRBJ2-5
CASSPNPSPGQQETQYF
TGTGCCAGCAGCCCAAATCCCTCGCCGGGACAGCAAGAGACCCAGTACTTC
>TRBV28|NA|TRBD1|TRBJ1-5
CASSLPTGTGGNQPQHF
TGTGCCAGCAGCCTTCCTACCGGGACAGGGGGGAATCAGCCCCAGCATTTT
>TRBV6-2/TRBV6-3|few|NA|TRBJ2-7
CASCYGKGNYEQYF
TGTGCCAGCTGTTACGGGAAGGGAAACTACGAGCAGTACTTC
>TRBV5-1|once|TRBD1|TRBJ1-2
CASSLFGDREPYGYTF
TGCGCCAGCAGCTTGTTTGGGGACAGAGAACCCTATGGCTACACCTTC
>TRBV30|NA|NA|TRBJ1-4
CAWSHPGSANEKLFF
TGTGCCTGGAGTCACCCGGGGTCGGCTAATGAAAAACTGTTTTTT
>TRBV29-1|few|NA|TRBJ2-2
CSVDRGFGGELFF
TGCAGCGTTGATCGTGGTTTCGGCGGGGAGCTGTTTTTT
>TRBV4-2|many|NA|TRBJ2-5
CASSQAFSRGQETQYF
TGTGCCAGCAGCCAAGCTTTTTCTCGGGGCCAAGAGACCCAGTACTTC
>TRBV30|NA|NA|TRBJ2-1
CAWTLPPGKQFF
TGTGCCTGGACTCTACCGCCGGGGAAGCAGTTCTTC
>TRBV18|once|TRBD2|TRBJ2-1
CASSESSGSYNEQFF
TGTGCCAGCTCAGAATCTAGCGGCTCCTACAATGAGCAGTTCTTC
>TRBV12-3/TRBV12-4|NA|NA|TRBJ1-2
CASSSGQFLRYGYTF
TGTGCCAGCAGTTCGGGGCAGTTCCTTCGCTATGGCTACACCTTC
>TRBV5-1|NA|TRBD1|TRBJ2-7
CANSWGQGYEQYF
TGCGCCAACAGCTGGGGACAGGGGTACGAGCAGTACTTC
>TRBV4-3|many|TRBD2|TRBJ2-4
CASSQDFGGSKNIQYF
TGCGCCAGCAGCCAAGATTTCGGGGGGAGCAAAAACATTCAGTACTTC
>TRBV5-1|many|NA|TRBJ1-2
CASSDLTYNYGYTF
TGCGCCAGCAGCGACCTGACATACAACTATGGCTACACCTTC
>TRBV11-2|NA|NA|TRBJ2-5
CASSPVALQETQYF
TGTGCCAGCAGCCCCGTCGCGCTCCAAGAGACCCAGTACTTC
>TRBV10-2|NA|TRBD2|TRBJ2-7
CASRPTSRYNNEQYF
TGCGCCAGCAGACCGACTAGCAGGTACAACAACGAGCAGTACTTC
>TRBV7-9|many|NA|TRBJ2-5
CASSYRRGAETQYF
TGTGCCAGCAGCTACAGACGGGGGGCGGAGACCCAGTACTTC
>TRBV2|few|NA|TRBJ2-3
CASSRQGGPDTQYF
TGTGCCAGCAGTAGACAGGGAGGTCCAGATACGCAGTATTTT
>TRBV7-2|few|TRBD2|TRBJ2-1
CASSPGGLGEQFF
TGTGCCAGCAGCCCGGGAGGGCTGGGTGAGCAGTTCTTC
>TRBV7-9|few|TRBD1|TRBJ2-3
CASSPGTEPFTDTQYF
TGTGCCAGCAGCCCCGGGACAGAACCTTTCACAGATACGCAGTATTTT
>TRBV9|few|NA|TRBJ2-2
CAGSAYRAANTGELFF
TGTGCCGGCAGCGCCTATAGGGCGGCGAACACCGGGGAGCTGTTTTTT
>TRBV2|few|NA|TRBJ1-4
CAKRGEKLFF
TGTGCCAAACGGGGTGAAAAACTGTTTTTT
>TRBV5-1|once|NA|TRBJ1-5
CASSPGPLTQYSNQPQHF
TGCGCCAGCAGCCCCGGGCCACTCACTCAATATAGCAATCAGCCCCAGCATTTT
>TRBV4-1|NA|TRBD1|TRBJ1-2
CASGQTGWYGYTF
TGCGCCAGCGGCCAGACAGGGTGGTATGGCTACACCTTC
>TRBV7-9|many|NA|TRBJ2-5
CASSLAQAPETQYF
TGTGCCAGCAGCTTAGCGCAGGCCCCAGAGACCCAGTACTTC
>TRBV28|NA|NA|TRBJ2-5
CASSLRPRDLRETQYF
TGTGCCAGCAGTTTAAGGCCCAGGGACCTCCGGGAGACCCAGTACTTC